This T cell receptor beta chain emerged from a study of OX40 agonist ivuxolimab in advanced cancers. Study-level information: There were three patients with partial responses, one having hepatocellular carcinoma and two cutaneous melanoma.

Overall study results and limits: Normalized T-cell clonal expansion was also low in a subset of nonresponders.

Regarding this clone: Antigen specificity is unknown.

With V trimmed by 3 bases and J by 4 bases, 13 bases remained unmatched. This CDR3 contains 18 residues. The germline gives CDR1 KGHSH, CDR2 LQKENI. Some clones are missing from TCRdb's copy, which holds only in-frame ones; the method was immunoSEQ multiplex PCR. Of around 74,000 clones in the sample, 84% are singletons; the top ten hold around 0.5%. The specimen comprised CD4+ or CD8+ T cells sorted from blood, sampled in a trial of the OX40 agonist ivuxolimab. The chain recombines TRBV18 with TRBJ1-5, with 9 bases lining up with TRBD1. The origin of this receptor is an adult with an advanced solid tumor such as melanoma, head and neck, liver or kidney cancer. In nucleotides, the CDR3 is TGTGCCAGCTCACCGTCTCATACCGGGACAGGGTTTAATCAGCCCCAGCATTTT. It specifies CASSPSHTGTGFNQPQHF.